One and the same sample provided the 2 T cell receptor beta chains below, sequenced in a study of cytomegalovirus exposure and HLA in healthy donors. Profiling relied on immunoSEQ multiplex PCR, and the TCRdb table lists in-frame clones only, not all of them. The data show about 44,000 clones, 80% to 95% seen once. The sequenced sample consisted of PBMCs. All receptors come from a woman aged 18-29 years in good health and CMV-seronegative.

The J gene is TRBJ2-1, the V gene TRBV11-3; TRBD2 aligns across 8 bases. With V trimmed by 0 bases and J by 8 bases, 6 bases remained unmatched. The CDR3 is made up of 15 amino acids. The germline CDR1 and CDR2 sequences are SGHNT and YENEEA. Here the CDR3 DNA reads TGTGCCAGCAGCTTAGAACCGGGACTAGGGGATGAGCAGTTCTTC. It translates to CASSLEPGLGDEQFF.

This sequence joins TRBV28 and TRBJ2-1, with a possible D match to TRBD2 (6 bases). Deletions cut 4 bases from V and 7 bases from J, with 20 bases between. Germline V gene sequence: CDR1 MDHEN, CDR2 SYDVKM. The CDR3 length is 16 residues. The CDR3 DNA follows: TGTGCCAGCAGTTCCGCCGGGACTCACGAGGTGAATGAGCAGTTCTTC. It translates to CASSSAGTHEVNEQFF.